This TCR beta chain was documented in a study of shared clonotypes between healthy human individuals. At the level of the study: Donors consisted of a couple of women and three men between 18 and 49. Study-level points and caveats: Clonotype sharing among donors likely depends on sequencing depth. Having only a few donors restricted how much genetic and exposure-history diversity was captured.

This CDR3 is 18 amino acids long. Trimming stripped 0 bases from V and 0 bases from J, with 17 bases between. Germline CDR1 is ENHRY and CDR2 is SYGVKD. Ten immunoSEQ deep assay plates were used by the authors to sequence unsorted PBMC DNA. Assay used: immunoSEQ multiplex PCR; TCRdb lists only in-frame clones, some missing. The repertoire holds 470,000 or so clones, with around four fifths as singletons. This clone was counted many times. Its antigen remains unknown. In the same sample, other DNA sequences code for this CDR3. This chain uses TRBV10-3 with TRBJ1-1; perhaps TRBD1 as D (6 bases). This TCR was sampled from a woman in her thirties or forties in good health. Some clones in this sample may be carry-over from other donors' samples. The specimen sequenced was PBMCs. The CDR3 reads CAISESWGARNMNTEAFF. CDR3 in DNA: TGTGCCATCAGTGAGTCGTGGGGGGCGCGCAATATGAACACTGAAGCTTTCTTT.